Listed here are 17 T cell receptor beta chains from one sample, sequenced in a study of identifying expanded T cells in peripheral blood. The repertoire was sequenced with immunoSEQ multiplex PCR; TCRdb's copy has only in-frame clones and lacks some. There are tens of thousands of clones in the sample; more than 75% occur only once, and 15% to 20% lies in the top ten. Source material: blood. The receptors originated from a person aged 18 to 70 in good health.

The gene calls are TRBV11-2 and TRBJ2-2; TRBD2 matches at 15 bases. With V trimmed by 4 bases and J by 3 bases, 6 bases remained unmatched. Germline CDR1 SGHAT, CDR2 FQNNGV. The CDR3 spans 18 residues. This chain's CDR3 is CASSWTSGGAGDTGELFF. Here the CDR3 DNA reads TGTGCCAGCAGCTGGACTAGCGGGGGGGCTGGTGACACCGGGGAGCTGTTTTTT.

V gene TRBV9 combines with J gene TRBJ2-7, with D possibly matching TRBD2 (5 bases). Germline lookup yields CDR1 SGDLS and CDR2 YYNGEE. The CDR3 is made up of 17 amino acids. V shed 0 bases and J shed 1 base, with 17 bases lying between them. CDR3: CASSVDPTGWVSYEQYF. The CDR3 bases are TGTGCCAGCAGCGTAGACCCGACGGGATGGGTATCCTACGAGCAGTACTTC.

The chain combines TRBV7-9 with TRBJ2-5, with no clear D. Germline lookup yields CDR1 SEHNR and CDR2 FQNEAQ (reference sequence). The CDR3 runs to 12 residues. Trimming removed 2 bases at V and 1 base at J, with 2 bases between. In nucleotides, the CDR3 is TGTGCCAGCAGCTTACGCCAAGAGACCCAGTACTTC. Translated, it gives CASSLRQETQYF. Full variable domain (outside the CDR3, taken from reference TRBV7-9 and TRBJ2-5): DTGVSQNPRHKITKRGQNVTFRCDPISEHNRLYWYRQTLGQGPEFLTYFQNEAQLEKSRLLSDRFSAERPKGSFSTLEIQRTEQGDSAMYLCASSLRQETQYFGPGTRLLVL.

In its sample, this clone was seen once. The CDR3: CASGVRDTEAFF. The CDR3 DNA reads as TGTGCCAGCGGGGTGAGAGACACTGAAGCTTTCTTT. The V call is TRBV6-6, the J call TRBJ1-1; D call uncertain. This CDR3 is built from 12 residues. The V and J ends lost 8 bases and 3 bases respectively, with 10 bases between them. Germline V lookup: CDR1 MNHNY, CDR2 SVGAGI (reference sequence).

This chain uses TRBV2 with TRBJ1-2, with TRBD1 matching 7 bases. The CDR3 length is 13 residues. From germline, CDR1 is SNHLY and CDR2 FYNNEI. The J segment lost 4 bases and the V segment lost 8 bases, leaving 7 bases of the junction unmatched. The DNA of the CDR3 is TGTGCCAGCGTCAGGGGGGATCCCTATGGCTACACCTTC. This encodes CASVRGDPYGYTF. Combining the CDR3 with reference TRBV2 and TRBJ1-2 gives the whole variable domain EPEVTQTPSHQVTQMGQEVILRCVPISNHLYFYWYRQILGQKVEFLVSFYNNEISEKSEIFDDQFSVERPDGSNFTLKIRSTKLEDSAMYFCASVRGDPYGYTFGSGTRLTVV.

The chain uses TRBV5-4 and TRBJ2-7; a possible D gene is TRBD2 (5 bases). Germline V gives CDR1 SGHNT, CDR2 YYREEE (reference sequence). V lost 0 bases and J 1 base, leaving 11 bases between the germline ends. CDR3 length: 15 residues. The CDR3: CASSLEAGPSYEQYF. The CDR3 nucleotides are TGTGCCAGCAGCTTGGAGGCGGGCCCATCCTACGAGCAGTACTTC.

The chain has TRBV15 and TRBJ1-1; D possibly corresponds to TRBD1 (6 bases). This CDR3 is 13 amino acids long. Deletions cut 3 bases from V and 10 bases from J, with 15 bases between. Germline-derived CDR1 and CDR2 are LNHNV and YYDKDF (reference sequence). CDR3 sequence: CATSRRKDSPAFF. The CDR3 DNA reads TGTGCCACCAGCAGGAGGAAGGACAGTCCAGCTTTCTTT. Looking up the rest from reference TRBV15 and TRBJ1-1 gives the full variable domain: DAMVIQNPRYQVTQFGKPVTLSCSQTLNHNVMYWYQQKSSQAPKLLFHYYDKDFNNEADTPDNFQSRRPNTSFCFLDIRSPGLGDTAMYLCATSRRKDSPAFFGQGTRLTVV.

This chain joins TRBV10-3 and TRBJ2-1; 7 nucleotides align to TRBD2. CDR1 and CDR2 (germline): ENHRY, SYGVKD. The CDR3 length is 13 residues. V shed 4 bases and J 9 bases; nucleotides not matched to a gene: 6. The CDR3: CAISGGREGEQFF. In nucleotides, the CDR3 is TGTGCCATCAGTGGGGGGAGGGAGGGTGAGCAGTTCTTC.

V gene TRBV9 combines with J gene TRBJ2-1, with D perhaps given as TRBD1 or TRBD2 (5 bases each). Trimming took off 2 bases at V and 4 bases at J, with 19 bases between the two ends. The CDR3 sequence is 17 residues long. The germline CDR1 and CDR2 sequences are SGDLS and YYNGEE. CDR3 nucleotides: TGTGCCAGCAGCGTGGGACCCCCGGTGGCTGGATACAATGAGCAGTTCTTC. This encodes CASSVGPPVAGYNEQFF.

The J gene is TRBJ2-7, the V gene TRBV7-9; tentatively, D is TRBD2 (5 bases). This CDR3 has 13 residues. Between the trimmed V and J ends, which lost 5 bases and 6 bases, there was a span of 14 bases. Looked up from germline, CDR1 is SEHNR and CDR2 is FQNEAQ (reference sequence). CDR3: CASSVEGSVEQYF. CDR3 in DNA: TGTGCCAGCAGCGTAGAGGGTAGCGTCGAGCAGTACTTC.

The V gene is TRBV19, the J gene TRBJ1-5, with 8 positions matching TRBD1. Per the germline V gene, CDR1 is LNHDA and CDR2 is SQIVND (reference sequence). There are 17 residues in the CDR3. With V trimmed by 5 bases and J by 4 bases, 13 bases remained unmatched. Written as DNA, the CDR3 is TGTGCCAGTAGTTTCTCCAACAGGGGGACTTTTAATCAGCCCCAGCATTTT. Translated, it gives CASSFSNRGTFNQPQHF.

V gene TRBV4-3 combines with J gene TRBJ1-1, with D hard to call. V lost 3 bases, J lost 1 base, and 9 bases lay in between. The CDR3 runs 14 residues. The germline V gene encodes CDR1 LGHNA and CDR2 YSLEER. CDR3 sequence reads: CASSHLPGNTEAFF. The CDR3 nucleotides read TGCGCCAGCAGCCACCTCCCGGGGAACACTGAAGCTTTCTTT.

The V gene is TRBV28, the J gene TRBJ2-3; TRBD2 matches at 8 bases. Germline-derived CDR1 and CDR2 are MDHEN and SYDVKM. The CDR3 is 16 residues long. V lost 6 bases to trimming and J lost 2 bases; unmatched junction nucleotides: 10. The CDR3 spells CASSLAGAGDTDTQYF. CDR3 DNA: TGTGCCAGCAGCCTCGCCGGAGCGGGGGACACAGATACGCAGTATTTT.

Note on this clone: This sample also contains other DNA sequences that code for the same CDR3. The chain is built from TRBV10-3 and TRBJ2-2; 10 nucleotides align to TRBD1. This CDR3 spans 14 amino acids. The germline gives CDR1 ENHRY, CDR2 SYGVKD. Trimming at V came to 2 bases and at J to 9 bases, leaving 3 bases not matched to a gene. CDR3: CAISEGQGDRELFF. Written as DNA, the CDR3 is TGTGCCATCAGTGAGGGACAGGGGGACCGGGAGCTGTTTTTT.

This chain joins TRBV28 and TRBJ1-1; TRBD1 is a possible D gene (5 bases). Deletions cut 1 base from V and 2 bases from J, with 11 bases between. CDR3 length: 15 amino acids. Germline V gives CDR1 MDHEN, CDR2 SYDVKM. CDR3 protein: CASSLLRRVNTEAFF. CDR3 sequence (DNA): TGTGCCAGCAGTTTATTACGCAGGGTAAACACTGAAGCTTTCTTT. The full variable domain, rest sourced from reference TRBV28 and TRBJ1-1, is DVKVTQSSRYLVKRTGEKVFLECVQDMDHENMFWYRQDPGLGLRLIYFSYDVKMKEKGDIPEGYSVSREKKERFSLILESASTNQTSMYLCASSLLRRVNTEAFFGQGTRLTVV.

The chain has TRBV27 and TRBJ2-3; D is ambiguous. V gave up 0 bases and J gave up 0 bases, with 10 bases separating them. The CDR3 extends over 16 amino acids. CDR1 is MNHEY, CDR2 SMNVEV, per germline (reference sequence). The DNA for the CDR3 is TGTGCCAGCAGTTTATCCCCCAGTCTCAGCACAGATACGCAGTATTTT. This sequence encodes CASSLSPSLSTDTQYF.

V usage is TRBV27 and J usage is TRBJ1-1; D call uncertain. V was trimmed by 3 bases and J by 0 bases, leaving 8 bases between them. This CDR3 comprises 14 residues. Germline lookup yields CDR1 MNHEY and CDR2 SMNVEV (reference sequence). The CDR3 coding sequence is TGTGCCAGCAGTTTCACTAGAATGAACACTGAAGCTTTCTTT. Its protein is CASSFTRMNTEAFF.